The rows below give T cell receptor beta chains drawn from one sample of a study of T cells after yellow fever vaccination. One entry per CDR3 protein results from TCRdb running MiXCR on the 5' RACE reads. The table lists about 260,000 distinct CDR3 sequences, roughly 4.8% of them singletons. The sequences come from CD4+ T cells sorted from PBMCs, collected on the day of the yellow fever booster vaccination. The receptors derive from a man aged 18 to 35 who received the YFV17D yellow fever vaccine. Both conserved end residues are part of each CDR3. The order of the fields is D gene, clone size, V gene, J gene, CDR3 protein, CDR3 DNA. A D gene is named only where the DNA matches it firmly. Expanded clones get a size class; other rows say once, few or many, or leave the size out.

D: NA
size: many
V: TRBV4-3
J: TRBJ2-1
CDR3: CASRWSQNGYNEQFF
DNA: TGCGCCAGCAGATGGAGTCAAAACGGCTACAATGAGCAGTTCTTC

D: NA
size: many
V: TRBV7-2
J: TRBJ2-5
CDR3: CASSFRDAETQYF
DNA: TGTGCCAGCAGCTTCCGGGACGCAGAGACCCAGTACTTC

D: NA
size: few
V: TRBV6-1
J: TRBJ2-2
CDR3: CASNRQDTGELFF
DNA: TGTGCCAGCAACCGACAGGACACCGGGGAGCTGTTTTTT

D: NA
size: few
V: TRBV5-1
J: TRBJ1-4
CDR3: CASSSSPGEKLFF
DNA: TGCGCCAGCAGCTCTTCCCCCGGCGAAAAACTGTTTTTT

D: TRBD2
size: few
V: TRBV4-3
J: TRBJ2-1
CDR3: CASSQTPTGGYNEQFF
DNA: TGCGCCAGCAGCCAGACCCCGACGGGGGGTTACAATGAGCAGTTCTTC

D: NA
size: few
V: TRBV20-1
J: TRBJ1-5
CDR3: CSASFGGGRDQPQHF
DNA: TGCAGTGCTAGCTTTGGGGGGGGTCGGGACCAGCCCCAGCATTTT

D: TRBD1
size: many
V: TRBV7-6
J: TRBJ1-6
CDR3: CASSLGTARNSPLHF
DNA: TGTGCCAGCAGCTTGGGGACAGCCCGGAATTCACCCCTCCACTTT

D: TRBD1
size: many
V: TRBV29-1
J: TRBJ2-7
CDR3: CSAGRDRGGSGEQYF
DNA: TGCAGCGCAGGGAGGGACAGGGGCGGGTCGGGCGAGCAGTACTTC

D: NA
size: many
V: TRBV6-5
J: TRBJ1-1
CDR3: CASSYGGNANTEAFF
DNA: TGTGCCAGCAGTTACGGAGGGAATGCAAACACTGAAGCTTTCTTT

D: TRBD2
size: NA
V: TRBV28
J: TRBJ2-1
CDR3: CASSRWSGGPFGEQFF
DNA: TGTGCCAGCAGCCGGTGGAGCGGGGGGCCGTTCGGTGAGCAGTTCTTC

D: NA
size: NA
V: TRBV5-1
J: TRBJ1-4
CDR3: CASSFSGDGEKLFF
DNA: TGCGCCAGCAGCTTCTCAGGGGACGGCGAAAAACTGTTTTTT

D: NA
size: few
V: TRBV7-2
J: TRBJ1-5
CDR3: CASSLFAVPNQPQHF
DNA: TGTGCCAGCAGCTTATTCGCAGTACCTAATCAGCCCCAGCATTTT

D: NA
size: NA
V: TRBV7-9
J: TRBJ2-1
CDR3: CASSHQRAENNEQFF
DNA: TGTGCCAGCAGCCACCAAAGGGCGGAGAACAATGAGCAGTTCTTC

D: NA
size: NA
V: TRBV6-6
J: TRBJ2-7
CDR3: CASRNADSEQYF
DNA: TGTGCCAGCAGGAACGCCGACTCCGAGCAGTACTTC

D: NA
size: many
V: TRBV11-2
J: TRBJ2-7
CDR3: CASSPDLLGNEQYF
DNA: TGTGCCAGCAGCCCAGACCTATTGGGAAACGAGCAGTACTTC

D: NA
size: few
V: TRBV6-2/TRBV6-3
J: TRBJ1-5
CDR3: CASSTQNSNQPQHF
DNA: TGTGCCAGCAGTACACAGAATAGCAATCAGCCCCAGCATTTT

D: NA
size: many
V: TRBV10-3
J: TRBJ1-5
CDR3: CAISESGGNRPQHF
DNA: TGTGCCATCAGTGAGTCGGGGGGGAACCGGCCCCAGCATTTT

D: NA
size: many
V: TRBV7-2
J: TRBJ2-7
CDR3: CASSPSSGFREQYF
DNA: TGTGCCAGCAGCCCCTCCTCGGGGTTTAGGGAGCAGTACTTC

D: TRBD2
size: many
V: TRBV7-2
J: TRBJ2-7
CDR3: CASSRVLAGATPYEQYF
DNA: TGTGCCAGCAGCCGTGTCCTAGCGGGGGCCACCCCCTACGAGCAGTACTTC

D: TRBD1
size: many
V: TRBV29-1
J: TRBJ2-3
CDR3: CSAGTGVIADTQYF
DNA: TGCAGCGCGGGGACAGGGGTTATTGCAGATACGCAGTATTTT

D: NA
size: few
V: TRBV6-1
J: TRBJ1-1
CDR3: CASSEPRYMNTEAFF
DNA: TGTGCCAGCAGTGAACCCAGGTACATGAACACTGAAGCTTTCTTT

D: NA
size: many
V: TRBV25-1
J: TRBJ2-7
CDR3: CASSEYVEQYF
DNA: TGTGCCAGCAGTGAATATGTCGAGCAGTACTTC

D: TRBD1
size: few
V: TRBV27
J: TRBJ2-7
CDR3: CASSSGQGAGEQYF
DNA: TGTGCCAGCAGTTCGGGACAGGGGGCTGGGGAGCAGTACTTC

D: TRBD2
size: NA
V: TRBV5-4
J: TRBJ2-3
CDR3: CASSLDGGTRTDTQYF
DNA: TGTGCCAGCAGCTTGGACGGGGGGACCCGCACAGATACGCAGTATTTT

D: NA
size: many
V: TRBV28
J: TRBJ2-2
CDR3: CASSFGLSMGTGELFF
DNA: TGTGCCAGCAGTTTTGGACTCTCAATGGGGACCGGGGAGCTGTTTTTT

D: NA
size: NA
V: TRBV5-1
J: TRBJ1-1
CDR3: CASGGAGSNTEAFF
DNA: TGCGCCAGCGGGGGCGCAGGGAGTAACACTGAAGCTTTCTTT